This T cell receptor (beta chain) was identified in a study of identical twins. Study-level findings and limits: Out-of-frame beta chain sequences displayed weaker excess sharing between twins.

A single record per CDR3 protein comes from TCRdb applying MiXCR to the 5' RACE reads. The sample records 700,000 or so distinct CDR3 sequences, less than 10% being singletons. This clonotype was observed a handful of times. What it binds is unknown. Germline CDR1 and CDR2: MDHEN and SYDVKM. The CDR3 loop spans 13 amino acids. V was pared by 6 bases and J by 3 bases, with 5 bases of the junction left unmatched. Separately, the same data were catalogued under a study of yellow fever vaccine responses in identical twins. From that second work: Twins' vaccine T cell responses reportedly seemed partly convergent and partly personalized.

The V gene is TRBV28, the J gene TRBJ2-7; 7 bases match TRBD2. The sequenced material came from PBMCs. The clonotype comes from a woman between 18 and 29 years old in good health. This chain's CDR3 is CASSSIAGYEQYF. CDR3 DNA sequence: TGTGCCAGCAGCTCCATAGCGGGCTACGAGCAGTACTTC.